This T cell receptor (beta chain) was identified during a study of shared clonotypes between healthy human individuals. Study conclusions and caveats: Generation probability values for non-shared clonotypes were lower than those for clonotypes shared by all four donors.

In regard to this clone: No antigen is known for it.

Using immunoSEQ multiplex PCR, the repertoire was profiled, and TCRdb retains in-frame clones only, with some absent. The sample holds about 1.1 million clones, 60% to 85% seen once. Sequencing used memory CD4+ T cells from PBMCs. Specified subset: CD45RA-negative fraction. The receptor was derived from a man aged 18 to 35 in good health. Some clones in this sample may be carry-over from other donors' samples.

The CDR3 region has the DNA TGCGCCAGCAGCCCCGCTAGCGGGAGGGCCCTAGAGACCCAGTACTTC. Its translation: CASSPASGRALETQYF. V gene TRBV5-1 combines with J gene TRBJ2-5; 12 nucleotides align to TRBD2. This CDR3 region has 16 residues. V trimming: 4 bases; J trimming: 4 bases; junction bases outside the gene matches: 8. Germline values: CDR1 SGHRS, CDR2 YFSETQ. The whole variable domain, remainder taken from reference TRBV5-1 and TRBJ2-5, is KAGVTQTPRYLIKTRGQQVTLSCSPISGHRSVSWYQQTPGQGLQFLFEYFSETQRNKGNFPGRFSGRQFSNSRSEMNVSTLELGDSALYLCASSPASGRALETQYFGPGTRLLVL.